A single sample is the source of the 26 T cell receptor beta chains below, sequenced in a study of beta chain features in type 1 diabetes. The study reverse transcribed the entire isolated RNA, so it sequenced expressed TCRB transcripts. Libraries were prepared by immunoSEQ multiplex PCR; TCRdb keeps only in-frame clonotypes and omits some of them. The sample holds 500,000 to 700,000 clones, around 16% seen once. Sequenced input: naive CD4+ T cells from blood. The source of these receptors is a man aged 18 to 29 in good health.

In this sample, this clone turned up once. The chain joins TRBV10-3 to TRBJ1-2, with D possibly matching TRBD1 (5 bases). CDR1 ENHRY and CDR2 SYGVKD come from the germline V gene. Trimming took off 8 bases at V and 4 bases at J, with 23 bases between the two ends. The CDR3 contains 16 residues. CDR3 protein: CAIAPEDVGATYGYTF. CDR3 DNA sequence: TGTGCCATCGCCCCGGAGGACGTCGGGGCCACCTATGGCTACACCTTC.

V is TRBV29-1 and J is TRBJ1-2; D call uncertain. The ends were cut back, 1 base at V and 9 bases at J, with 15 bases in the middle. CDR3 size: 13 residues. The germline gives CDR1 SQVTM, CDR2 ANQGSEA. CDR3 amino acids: CSVEGLSARSYTF. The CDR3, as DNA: TGCAGCGTTGAAGGGCTGAGTGCGAGGAGCTACACCTTC. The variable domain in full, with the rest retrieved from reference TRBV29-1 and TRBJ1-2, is SAVISQKPSRDICQRGTSLTIQCQVDSQVTMMFWYRQQPGQSLTLIATANQGSEATYESGFVIDKFPISRPNLTFSTLTVSNMSPEDSSIYLCSVEGLSARSYTFGSGTRLTVV.

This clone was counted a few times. The CDR3 DNA reads as TGTGCCAGCAGTTTATTAGGGACAGGGGGGTACGAGCAGTACTTC. Encoded protein: CASSLLGTGGYEQYF. J is TRBJ2-7 and V is TRBV28; TRBD1 aligns across 11 bases. CDR3 length: 15 amino acids. The J segment lost 4 bases and the V segment lost 1 base, leaving 3 bases of the junction unmatched. Germline V lookup: CDR1 MDHEN, CDR2 SYDVKM.

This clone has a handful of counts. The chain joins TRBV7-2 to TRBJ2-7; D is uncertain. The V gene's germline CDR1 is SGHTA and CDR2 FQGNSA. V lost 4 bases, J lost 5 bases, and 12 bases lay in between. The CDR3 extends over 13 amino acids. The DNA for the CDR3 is TGTGCCAGCAGCTGGGTAGCAGGCCACGAGCAGTACTTC. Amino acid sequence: CASSWVAGHEQYF.

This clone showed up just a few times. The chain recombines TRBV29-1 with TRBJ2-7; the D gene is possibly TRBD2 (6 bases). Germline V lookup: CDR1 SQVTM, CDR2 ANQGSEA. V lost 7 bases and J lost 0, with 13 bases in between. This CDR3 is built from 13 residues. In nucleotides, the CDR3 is TGCAGCGCAAAAGCGGGTTTCTCCTACGAGCAGTACTTC. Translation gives CSAKAGFSYEQYF.

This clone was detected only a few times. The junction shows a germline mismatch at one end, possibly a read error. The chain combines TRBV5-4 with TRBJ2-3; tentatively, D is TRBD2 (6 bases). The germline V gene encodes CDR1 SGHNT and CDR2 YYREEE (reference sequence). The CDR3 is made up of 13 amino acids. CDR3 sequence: CASRTTSIDTQYF. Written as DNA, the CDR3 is TGTGCCAGCAGGACTACTAGCATAGATACGCAGTATTTT.

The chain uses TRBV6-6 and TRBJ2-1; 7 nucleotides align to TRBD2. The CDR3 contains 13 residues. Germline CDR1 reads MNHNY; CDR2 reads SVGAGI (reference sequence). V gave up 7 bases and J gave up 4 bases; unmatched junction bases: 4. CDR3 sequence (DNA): TGTGCCAGCACGGGGAGGGAATACAATGAGCAGTTCTTC. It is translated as CASTGREYNEQFF.

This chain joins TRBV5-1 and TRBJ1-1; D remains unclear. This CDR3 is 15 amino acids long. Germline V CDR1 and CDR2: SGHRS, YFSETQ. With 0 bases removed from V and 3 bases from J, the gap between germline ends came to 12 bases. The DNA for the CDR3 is TGCGCCAGCAGCTTGGCCTCGGGTAGTCACACTGAAGCTTTCTTT. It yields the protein CASSLASGSHTEAFF.

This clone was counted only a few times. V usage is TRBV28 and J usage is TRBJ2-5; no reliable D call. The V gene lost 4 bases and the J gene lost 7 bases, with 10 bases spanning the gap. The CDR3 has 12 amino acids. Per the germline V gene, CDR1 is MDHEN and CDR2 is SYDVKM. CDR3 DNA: TGTGCCAGCAGTTCGGCCATCAGGACCCAGTACTTC. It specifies CASSSAIRTQYF.

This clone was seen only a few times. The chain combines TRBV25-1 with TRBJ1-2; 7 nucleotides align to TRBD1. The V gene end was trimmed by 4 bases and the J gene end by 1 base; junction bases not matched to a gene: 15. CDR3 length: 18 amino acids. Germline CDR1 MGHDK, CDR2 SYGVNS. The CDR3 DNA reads TGTGCCAGCAGTGGCCCCATCGGGACAGCCACCCTTAACTATGGCTACACCTTC. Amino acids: CASSGPIGTATLNYGYTF.

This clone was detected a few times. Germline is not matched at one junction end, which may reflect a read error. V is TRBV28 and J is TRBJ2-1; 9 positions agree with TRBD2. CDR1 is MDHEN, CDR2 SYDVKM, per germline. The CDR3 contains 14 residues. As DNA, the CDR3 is TGTGCCAGCAGCTTATCGGGGACTAGCTATGAGCAGTTCTTC. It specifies CASSLSGTSYEQFF.

CDR3 sequence (DNA): TGCGCCAGCAGCCAATCGGGACAGGGCGTTGAAAAACTGTTTTTT. It specifies CASSQSGQGVEKLFF. The chain has TRBV5-1 and TRBJ1-4; 9 nucleotides align to TRBD1. The CDR3 sequence is 15 residues long. Germline CDR1 and CDR2: SGHRS and YFSETQ. V was clipped by 4 bases and J by 7 bases; unmatched bases: 8.

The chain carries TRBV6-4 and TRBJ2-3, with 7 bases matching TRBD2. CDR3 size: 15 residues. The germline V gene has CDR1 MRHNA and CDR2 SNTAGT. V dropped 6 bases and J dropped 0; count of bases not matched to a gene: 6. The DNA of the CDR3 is TGTGCCAGCAGCCGGACTAGTAAGAGCACAGATACGCAGTATTTT. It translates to CASSRTSKSTDTQYF.

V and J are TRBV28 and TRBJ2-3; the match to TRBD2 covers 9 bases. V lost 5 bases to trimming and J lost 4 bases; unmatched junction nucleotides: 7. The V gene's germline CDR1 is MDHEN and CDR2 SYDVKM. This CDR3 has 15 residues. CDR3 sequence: CASSLTSGHADTQYF. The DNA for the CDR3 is TGTGCCAGCAGTCTGACTAGCGGACATGCAGATACGCAGTATTTT. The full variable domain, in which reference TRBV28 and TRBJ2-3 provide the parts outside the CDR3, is DVKVTQSSRYLVKRTGEKVFLECVQDMDHENMFWYRQDPGLGLRLIYFSYDVKMKEKGDIPEGYSVSREKKERFSLILESASTNQTSMYLCASSLTSGHADTQYFGPGTRLTVL.

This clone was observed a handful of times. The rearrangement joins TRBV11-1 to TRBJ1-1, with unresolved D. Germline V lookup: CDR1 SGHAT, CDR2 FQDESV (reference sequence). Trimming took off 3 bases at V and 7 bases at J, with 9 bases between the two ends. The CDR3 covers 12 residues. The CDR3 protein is CASSLAGIEAFF. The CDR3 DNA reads TGTGCCAGCAGCTTGGCGGGGATTGAAGCTTTCTTT.

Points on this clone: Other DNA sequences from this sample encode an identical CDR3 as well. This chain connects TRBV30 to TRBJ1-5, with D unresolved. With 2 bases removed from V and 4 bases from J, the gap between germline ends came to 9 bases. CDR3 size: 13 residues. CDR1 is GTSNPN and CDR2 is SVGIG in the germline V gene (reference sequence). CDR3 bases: TGTGCCTGGAGTAAAGGAGGGAATCAGCCCCAGCATTTT. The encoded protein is CAWSKGGNQPQHF.

CDR3 sequence: CASSLISGNPNYGYTF. Written as DNA, the CDR3 is TGTGCCAGCAGCTTGATATCAGGGAACCCTAACTATGGCTACACCTTC. The chain joins TRBV5-4 to TRBJ1-2; a weak D match, TRBD1 (5 bases). This CDR3 has 16 amino acids. V was clipped by 1 base and J by 0 bases, with 13 bases between them. The V gene's germline CDR1 is SGHNT and CDR2 YYREEE (reference sequence). The full variable domain, rest sourced from reference TRBV5-4 and TRBJ1-2, is ETGVTQSPTHLIKTRGQQVTLRCSSQSGHNTVSWYQQALGQGPQFIFQYYREEENGRGNFPPRFSGLQFPNYSSELNVNALELDDSALYLCASSLISGNPNYGYTFGSGTRLTVV.

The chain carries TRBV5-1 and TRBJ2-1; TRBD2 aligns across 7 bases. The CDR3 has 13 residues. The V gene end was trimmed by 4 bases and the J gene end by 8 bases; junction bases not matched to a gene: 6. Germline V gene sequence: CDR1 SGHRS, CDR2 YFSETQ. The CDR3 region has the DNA TGCGCCAGCAGCACGAAAGCGGGATATGAGCAGTTCTTC. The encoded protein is CASSTKAGYEQFF.

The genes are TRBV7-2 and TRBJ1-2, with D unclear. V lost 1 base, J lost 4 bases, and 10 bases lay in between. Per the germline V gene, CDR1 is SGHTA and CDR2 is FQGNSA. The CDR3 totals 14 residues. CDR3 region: CASSLDNRAYGYTF. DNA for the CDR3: TGTGCCAGCAGCTTAGACAACCGGGCCTATGGCTACACCTTC.

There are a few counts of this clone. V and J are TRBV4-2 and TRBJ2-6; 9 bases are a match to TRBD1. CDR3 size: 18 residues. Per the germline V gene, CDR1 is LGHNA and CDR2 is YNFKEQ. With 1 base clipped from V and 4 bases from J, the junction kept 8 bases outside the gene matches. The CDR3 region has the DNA TGTGCCAGCAGCCAAGGGGACAGGGTCTTTGCCGGGGCCAACGTCCTGACTTTC. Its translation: CASSQGDRVFAGANVLTF.

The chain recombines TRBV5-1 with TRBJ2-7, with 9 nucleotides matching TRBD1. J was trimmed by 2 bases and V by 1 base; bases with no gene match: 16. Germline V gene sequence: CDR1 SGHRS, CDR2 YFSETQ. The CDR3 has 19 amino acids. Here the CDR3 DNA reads TGCGCCAGCAGCTTGCCCCTATCCGGTTCCGGGACAGGGCCCTACGAGCAGTACTTC. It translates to CASSLPLSGSGTGPYEQYF.

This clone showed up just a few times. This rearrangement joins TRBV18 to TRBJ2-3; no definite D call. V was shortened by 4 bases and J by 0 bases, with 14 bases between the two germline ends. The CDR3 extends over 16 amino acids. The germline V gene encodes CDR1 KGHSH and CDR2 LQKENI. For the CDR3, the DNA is TGTGCCAGCTCACTTCAGAATCCGCTTAGCACAGATACGCAGTATTTT. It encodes CASSLQNPLSTDTQYF.

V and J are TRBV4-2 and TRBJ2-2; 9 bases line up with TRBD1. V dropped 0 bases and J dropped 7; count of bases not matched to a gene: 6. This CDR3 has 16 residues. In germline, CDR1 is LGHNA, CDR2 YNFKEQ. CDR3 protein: CASSQDNRGRIGELFF. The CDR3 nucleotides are TGTGCCAGCAGCCAAGATAACAGGGGGCGTATCGGGGAGCTGTTTTTT.

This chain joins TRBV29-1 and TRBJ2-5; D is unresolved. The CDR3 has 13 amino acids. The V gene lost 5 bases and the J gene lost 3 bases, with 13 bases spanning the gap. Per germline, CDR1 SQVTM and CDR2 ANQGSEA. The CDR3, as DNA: TGCAGCGTTAGGAGAAGGCTGGAAGAGACCCAGTACTTC. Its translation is CSVRRRLEETQYF.

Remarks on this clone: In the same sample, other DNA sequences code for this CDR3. CDR3 protein: CAIGGTAYEQYF. The CDR3 coding sequence is TGTGCCATCGGGGGGACAGCCTACGAGCAGTACTTC. The rearrangement links TRBV10-3 to TRBJ2-7; a possible D gene is TRBD1 (7 bases). CDR1 and CDR2 (germline): ENHRY, SYGVKD. The V end lost 8 bases, the J end lost 2 bases, and 10 bases lay between the germline ends. The CDR3 spans 12 residues.

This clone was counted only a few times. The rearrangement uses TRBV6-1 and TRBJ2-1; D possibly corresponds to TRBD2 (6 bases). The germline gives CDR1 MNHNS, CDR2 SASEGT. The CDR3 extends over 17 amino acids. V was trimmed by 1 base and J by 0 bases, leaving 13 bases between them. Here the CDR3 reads CASSEGIAASSYNEQFF. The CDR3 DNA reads TGTGCCAGCAGTGAAGGGATAGCGGCCAGCTCCTACAATGAGCAGTTCTTC.